This T cell receptor beta chain is drawn from a study of CD8+ T cells in alopecia areata. The CDR3 is made up of 15 amino acids. The V end lost 2 bases, the J end lost 2 bases, and 11 bases lay between the germline ends. Germline V gene lookup returns CDR1 SGHRS and CDR2 YFSETQ. Obtained from alopecia areata patients were lesional scalp punch biopsies along with peripheral blood. Extracted RNA was reverse transcribed, and the resulting cDNA served as sequencing template. Libraries were prepared by immunoSEQ multiplex PCR; TCRdb keeps only in-frame clonotypes and omits some of them. The data show 80,000 to 100,000 clones, approximately 42% seen once. This clone has a handful of counts.

The chain has TRBV5-1 and TRBJ2-1; TRBD2 is a possible D gene (6 bases). The sequencing sample was made of CD4+ T cells sorted from blood. This TCR derives from a human donor with alopecia areata. This chain's CDR3 is CASSFGGDPYNEQFF. As DNA, the CDR3 is TGCGCCAGCAGCTTCGGGGGTGATCCCTACAATGAGCAGTTCTTC. Filled out from reference TRBV5-1 and TRBJ2-1, the complete variable domain reads KAGVTQTPRYLIKTRGQQVTLSCSPISGHRSVSWYQQTPGQGLQFLFEYFSETQRNKGNFPGRFSGRQFSNSRSEMNVSTLELGDSALYLCASSFGGDPYNEQFFGPGTRLTVL.